The 14 T cell receptor beta chains below were found in one sample sequenced in a study of OX40 agonist ivuxolimab in advanced cancers. Produced via immunoSEQ multiplex PCR; TCRdb's table is partial and in-frame only. This table has fewer than 70,000 clones, 86% appearing once. Source: CD4+ or CD8+ T cells sorted from blood, taken in a trial of the OX40 agonist ivuxolimab. These receptors were obtained from an adult with an advanced solid tumor such as melanoma, head and neck, liver or kidney cancer.

The genes are TRBV30 and TRBJ1-3; no firm D call. Trimming removed 4 bases at V and 1 base at J, with 14 bases between. The CDR3 runs to 15 residues. Germline V gives CDR1 GTSNPN, CDR2 SVGIG (reference sequence). CDR3 residues: CAWTRDGYSGNTIYF. CDR3 DNA: TGTGCCTGGACTAGGGATGGTTATTCTGGAAACACCATATATTTT.

This chain links TRBV2 with TRBJ2-5, with D possibly being TRBD2 (6 bases). The CDR3 has 14 residues. The V end was cut by 8 bases, the J end by 1 base, with 14 bases between. CDR1 and CDR2 (germline): SNHLY, FYNNEI. In DNA, the CDR3 is TGTGCCAGCCCGAAAGGGACTCTCCAAGAGACCCAGTACTTC. It specifies CASPKGTLQETQYF. Full variable domain (missing parts from reference TRBV2 and TRBJ2-5): EPEVTQTPSHQVTQMGQEVILRCVPISNHLYFYWYRQILGQKVEFLVSFYNNEISEKSEIFDDQFSVERPDGSNFTLKIRSTKLEDSAMYFCASPKGTLQETQYFGPGTRLLVL.

This chain joins TRBV28 and TRBJ1-1; 7 positions agree with TRBD1. The junction had 10 bases not matched to a gene; V was cut back by 8 bases and J by 1 base. The germline CDR1 and CDR2 sequences are MDHEN and SYDVKM. This CDR3 contains 15 residues. The CDR3 nucleotides are TGTGCCAGCCGGAGTTGGGACAGACAGAACACTGAAGCTTTCTTT. Translated: CASRSWDRQNTEAFF.

The genes are TRBV19 and TRBJ2-3; no firm D call. Trimming left V 7 bases short and J 4 bases short, with 6 bases between. The CDR3 extends over 11 amino acids. Germline CDR1 and CDR2: LNHDA and SQIVND (reference sequence). The chain's CDR3 is CASMLADTQYF. The CDR3 DNA reads as TGTGCCAGTATGTTGGCAGATACGCAGTATTTT.

The chain employs TRBV4-3 and TRBJ2-3, with 7 nucleotides matching TRBD2. The V gene's germline CDR1 is LGHNA and CDR2 YSLEER. Trimming took 1 base from V and 1 from J; bases not matched to a gene: 5. The CDR3 runs to 16 residues. CDR3 sequence reads: CASSQVSGVGTDTQYF. In nucleotides, the CDR3 is TGCGCCAGCAGCCAAGTGAGCGGGGTGGGCACAGATACGCAGTATTTT.

V is TRBV11-2 and J is TRBJ1-5; D perhaps matches TRBD1 (6 bases). The CDR3 consists of 13 residues. CDR1 is SGHAT, CDR2 FQNNGV, per germline. Trimming removed 4 bases from V and 7 bases from J, with 11 bases in between. The CDR3 reads CASSYEGGQPQHF. CDR3 nucleotides: TGTGCCAGCAGCTATGAAGGGGGGCAGCCCCAGCATTTT.

The V gene is TRBV9, the J gene TRBJ2-5, with TRBD2 matching 7 bases. V was pared by 0 bases and J by 4 bases, with 9 bases of the junction left unmatched. The CDR3 consists of 16 residues. In germline, CDR1 is SGDLS, CDR2 YYNGEE. DNA of the CDR3: TGTGCCAGCAGCGTAGCGGGAGGCGGGGTAGTAGAGACCCAGTACTTC. Its translation: CASSVAGGGVVETQYF.

CDR3 DNA sequence: TGTGCCAGTCGGGGGTTCTACGAGCAGTACTTC. Translating gives CASRGFYEQYF. The chain has TRBV6-5 and TRBJ2-7, with a tentative D call TRBD2 (6 bases). Looked up from germline, CDR1 is MNHEY and CDR2 is SVGAGI. V was cut by 9 bases and J by 3 bases, with 9 bases left in between. The CDR3 consists of 11 residues.

This sequence joins TRBV10-3 and TRBJ1-2; no firm D call. The CDR3 is 13 amino acids. From germline, CDR1 is ENHRY and CDR2 SYGVKD. The V and J ends lost 0 bases and 8 bases respectively, with 10 bases between them. CDR3 in amino acids: CAISESVSRGYTF. CDR3 nucleotides: TGTGCCATCAGTGAGTCGGTATCTAGGGGCTACACCTTC.

The chain joins TRBV19 to TRBJ2-3; D not resolved. The V and J ends lost 5 bases and 2 bases respectively, with 11 bases between them. The CDR3 sequence is 14 residues long. Germline CDR1 LNHDA, CDR2 SQIVND (reference sequence). The CDR3 here is CASSVSRITDTQYF. The CDR3 bases are TGTGCCAGTAGTGTCAGCAGGATCACAGATACGCAGTATTTT.

The chain uses TRBV6-4 and TRBJ1-2; 9 nucleotides align to TRBD1. V gave up 0 bases and J gave up 0 bases; unmatched junction bases: 8. Germline V gives CDR1 MRHNA, CDR2 SNTAGT. CDR3 length: 18 amino acids. The CDR3 reads CASSDSLVGTGPNYGYTF. CDR3 DNA sequence: TGTGCCAGCAGTGACTCGTTAGTCGGGACAGGGCCTAACTATGGCTACACCTTC.

The chain employs TRBV9 and TRBJ1-1; D ambiguous. The CDR3 covers 14 residues. The germline V gene encodes CDR1 SGDLS and CDR2 YYNGEE. Deletions cut 2 bases from V and 3 bases from J, with 11 bases between. In DNA form, the CDR3 reads TGTGCCAGCAGCGTGGACCCTACGGACACTGAAGCTTTCTTT. Translation: CASSVDPTDTEAFF.

This chain uses TRBV6-1 with TRBJ1-3; D possibly corresponds to TRBD1 (6 bases). The CDR3 has 14 residues. V lost 7 bases, J lost 3 bases, and 13 bases lay in between. Germline CDR1 reads MNHNS; CDR2 reads SASEGT. The CDR3 protein is CASNTGSLGNTIYF. The CDR3 DNA follows: TGTGCCAGCAATACAGGGTCCCTTGGAAACACCATATATTTT.

The chain combines TRBV4-3 with TRBJ2-3; 12 bases align to TRBD2. Trimming cost V 0 bases and J 6 bases; bases outside gene matches: 7. From germline, CDR1 is LGHNA and CDR2 YSLEER. The CDR3 loop spans 17 amino acids. This CDR3 is CASSQDLGTSGSDTQYF. The CDR3 nucleotides are TGCGCCAGCAGCCAAGATCTCGGGACTAGCGGGTCCGATACGCAGTATTTT.